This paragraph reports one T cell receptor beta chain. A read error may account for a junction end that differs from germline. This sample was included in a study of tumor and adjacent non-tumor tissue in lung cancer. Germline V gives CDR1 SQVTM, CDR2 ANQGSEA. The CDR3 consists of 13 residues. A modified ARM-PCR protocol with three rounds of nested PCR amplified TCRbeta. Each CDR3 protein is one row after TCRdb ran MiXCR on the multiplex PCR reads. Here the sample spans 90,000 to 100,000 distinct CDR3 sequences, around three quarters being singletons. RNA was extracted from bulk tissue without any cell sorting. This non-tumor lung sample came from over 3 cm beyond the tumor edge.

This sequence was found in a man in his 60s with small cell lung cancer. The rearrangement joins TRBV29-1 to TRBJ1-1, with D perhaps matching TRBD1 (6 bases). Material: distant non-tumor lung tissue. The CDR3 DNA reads TGCAGCATCAAAGGACAGTTGAAGACTGAAGCTTTCTTT. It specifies CSIKGQLKTEAFF.